This section outlines one T cell receptor beta chain sequence together with its context. This entry is derived from a study of blood T cell repertoires in COVID-19. Enrollment of patients from Seattle took place during active infection, with longitudinal follow-up. In the original analysis: Amplification with reference gene primers provided the estimates of nucleated cell counts. The data were produced by immunoSEQ multiplex PCR, yet TCRdb's version contains in-frame clones alone and is incomplete. That table supplies the V and J calls and clone size; D and trimming were determined from the DNA. The profile shows fewer than 70,000 clones, around 85% of them singletons. CDR1 is LNHDA and CDR2 is SQIVND in the germline V gene (reference sequence). The length of the CDR3 is 21 residues. With 3 bases clipped from V and 0 bases from J, the junction kept 18 bases outside the gene matches.

Sequencing was performed on peripheral blood. This TCR was sampled from a man aged 35-49 years with COVID-19, enrolled during active disease. The chain couples TRBV19 to TRBJ2-1; 9 nucleotides agree with TRBD2. This CDR3 reads CASSISSGGYQNPISYNEQFF. The CDR3 DNA reads as TGTGCCAGTAGTATTTCCAGCGGGGGGTATCAGAACCCTATCTCCTACAATGAGCAGTTCTTC.